The clone carrying this TCR beta chain was seen more than once but under ten times. Germline V gene lookup returns CDR1 MDHEN and CDR2 SYDVKM. The length of the CDR3 is 19 residues. V shed 6 bases, J shed 9 bases, and the junction held 25 bases outside the gene matches. What was amplified from RNA transcripts were TCR beta CDR3 regions. HTBI primers drove first-round RT-PCR of the TCR CDR3. In TCRdb, the multiplex PCR reads were re-called with MiXCR into one record per CDR3 protein. The repertoire holds 330,000 or so distinct CDR3 sequences, with less than 20% as singletons. These data originate in a study of T cells in Graves' hyperthyroidism and ophthalmopathy. Whole-study context: Peripheral blood draws took place at initial diagnosis, ahead of any treatment.

Fresh peripheral blood, 7.5 to 10 ml of it, supplied the PBMCs. The chain combines TRBV28 with TRBJ2-1; TRBD2 matches 8 bases. Specimen: blood. The source is a man aged 50-59 years with Graves' ophthalmopathy. Written as DNA, the CDR3 is TGTGCCAGCAGACCCGGGACTAGAAAAGGGAGAGGGCCGAGGGGTGAGCAGTTCTTC. Translated: CASRPGTRKGRGPRGEQFF.